This T cell receptor beta chain was documented in a study of shared clonotypes between healthy human individuals. Study details: There were three CD4 naive, three CD4 memory, two CD8 naive and one CD8 memory plates per donor. The study's findings and limits: The genetic and exposure-history diversity represented was limited by few donors.

TCRdb's table, derived via immunoSEQ multiplex PCR, lists solely in-frame clones and lacks some. The table lists over 1.4 million clones, approximately 97% of them singletons. The CDR3 consists of 12 residues. V was shortened by 0 bases and J by 11 bases, with 10 bases between the two germline ends. Germline loops: CDR1 SQVTM, CDR2 ANQGSEA. A word on this clone: Its antigen is as yet unknown.

The chain combines TRBV29-1 with TRBJ1-4; D unclear. The source is a man aged 25 to 40 in good health. Sequenced: naive CD4+ T cells sorted from blood. The subset here: CD45RA+ positively selected. The CDR3 bases are TGCAGCGTTGAAGAAGGTAGACGGAAACTGTTTTTT. Protein: CSVEEGRRKLFF.